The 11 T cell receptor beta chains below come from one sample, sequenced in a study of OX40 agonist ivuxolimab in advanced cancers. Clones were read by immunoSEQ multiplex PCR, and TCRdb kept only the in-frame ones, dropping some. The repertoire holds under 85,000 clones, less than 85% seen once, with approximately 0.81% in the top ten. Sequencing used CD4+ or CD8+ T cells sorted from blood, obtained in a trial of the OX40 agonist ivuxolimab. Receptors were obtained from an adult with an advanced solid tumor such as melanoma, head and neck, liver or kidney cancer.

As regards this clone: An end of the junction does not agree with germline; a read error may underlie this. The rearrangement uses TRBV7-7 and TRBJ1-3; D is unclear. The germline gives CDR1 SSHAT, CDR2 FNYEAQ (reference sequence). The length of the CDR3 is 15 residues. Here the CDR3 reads CASSLSGSAGNTIYF. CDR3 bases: TGTGCTAGCAGCTTATCAGGCAGCGCTGGAAACACCATATATTTT.

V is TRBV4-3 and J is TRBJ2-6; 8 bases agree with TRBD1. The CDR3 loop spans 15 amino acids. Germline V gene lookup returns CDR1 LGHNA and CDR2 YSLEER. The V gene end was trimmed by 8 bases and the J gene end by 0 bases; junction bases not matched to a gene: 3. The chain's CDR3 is CASGQGISGANVLTF. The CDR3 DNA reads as TGCGCCAGCGGACAGGGTATCTCTGGGGCCAACGTCCTGACTTTC.

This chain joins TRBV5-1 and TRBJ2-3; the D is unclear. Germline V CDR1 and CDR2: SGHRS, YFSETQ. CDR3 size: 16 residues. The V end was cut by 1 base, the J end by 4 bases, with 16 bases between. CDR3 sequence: CASSLLERGGPDTQYF. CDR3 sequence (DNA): TGCGCCAGCAGCTTGCTGGAGCGTGGCGGCCCAGATACGCAGTATTTT.

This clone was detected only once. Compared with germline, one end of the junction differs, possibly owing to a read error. The DNA for the CDR3 is TGTGCCAGCAGTGGGGGTCCCTTTAAACATTTGCTCTTT. Protein: CASSGGPFKHLLF. This sequence joins TRBV2 and TRBJ1-1; no reliable D call. This CDR3 comprises 13 residues. Germline lookup yields CDR1 SNHLY and CDR2 FYNNEI.

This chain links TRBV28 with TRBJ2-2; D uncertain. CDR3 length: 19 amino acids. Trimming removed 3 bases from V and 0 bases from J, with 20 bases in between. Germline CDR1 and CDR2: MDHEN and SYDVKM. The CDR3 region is CASSFLIGPDKTNTGELFF. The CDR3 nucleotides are TGTGCCAGCAGTTTCCTTATTGGACCCGATAAAACGAACACCGGGGAGCTGTTTTTT. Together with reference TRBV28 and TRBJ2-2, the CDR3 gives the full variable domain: DVKVTQSSRYLVKRTGEKVFLECVQDMDHENMFWYRQDPGLGLRLIYFSYDVKMKEKGDIPEGYSVSREKKERFSLILESASTNQTSMYLCASSFLIGPDKTNTGELFFGEGSRLTVL.

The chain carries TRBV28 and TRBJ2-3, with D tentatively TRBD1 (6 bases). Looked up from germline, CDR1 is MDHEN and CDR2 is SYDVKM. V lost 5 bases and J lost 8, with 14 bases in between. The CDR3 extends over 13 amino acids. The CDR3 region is CASSRGQYATQYF. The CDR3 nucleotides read TGTGCCAGCAGTAGGGGACAATATGCTACGCAGTATTTT.

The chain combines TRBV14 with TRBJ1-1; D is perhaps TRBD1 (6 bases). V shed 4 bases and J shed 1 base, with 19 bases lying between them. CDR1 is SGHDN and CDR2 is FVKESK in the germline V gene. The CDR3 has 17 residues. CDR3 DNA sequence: TGTGCCAGCAGCCCCTTAGGGGGGGGACGGACGAACACTGAAGCTTTCTTT. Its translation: CASSPLGGGRTNTEAFF.

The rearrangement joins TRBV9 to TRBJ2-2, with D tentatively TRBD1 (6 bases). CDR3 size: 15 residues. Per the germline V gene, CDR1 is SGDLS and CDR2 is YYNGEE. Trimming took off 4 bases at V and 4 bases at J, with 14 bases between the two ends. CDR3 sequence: CASSLRGFGTGELFF. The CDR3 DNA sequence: TGTGCCAGCAGCCTCAGGGGTTTTGGCACCGGGGAGCTGTTTTTT.

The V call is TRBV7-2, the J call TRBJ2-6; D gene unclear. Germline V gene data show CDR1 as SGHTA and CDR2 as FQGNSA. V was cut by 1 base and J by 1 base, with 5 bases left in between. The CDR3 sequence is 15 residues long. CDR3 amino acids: CASSLDLSGANVLTF. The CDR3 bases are TGTGCCAGCAGCTTAGACCTTTCTGGGGCCAACGTCCTGACTTTC. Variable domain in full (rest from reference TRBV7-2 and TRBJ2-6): GAGVSQSPSNKVTEKGKDVELRCDPISGHTALYWYRQSLGQGLEFLIYFQGNSAPDKSGLPSDRFSAERTGGSVSTLTIQRTQQEDSAVYLCASSLDLSGANVLTFGAGSRLTVL.

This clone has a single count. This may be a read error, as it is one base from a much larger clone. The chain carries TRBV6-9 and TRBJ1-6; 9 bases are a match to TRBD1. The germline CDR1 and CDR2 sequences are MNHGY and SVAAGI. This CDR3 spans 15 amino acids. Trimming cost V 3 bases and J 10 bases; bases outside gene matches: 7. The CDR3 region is CASSYSRTGDSPLHF. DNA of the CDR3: TGTGCCAGCAGTTACTCCCGGACAGGGGACTCACCCCTCCACTTT.

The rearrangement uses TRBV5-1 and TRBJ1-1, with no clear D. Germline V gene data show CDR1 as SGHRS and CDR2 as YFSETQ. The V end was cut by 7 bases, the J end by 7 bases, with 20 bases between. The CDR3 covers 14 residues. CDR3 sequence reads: CASRGTMAGDEAFF. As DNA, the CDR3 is TGCGCCAGCCGCGGAACAATGGCGGGTGATGAAGCTTTCTTT. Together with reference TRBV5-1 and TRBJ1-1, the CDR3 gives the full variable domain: KAGVTQTPRYLIKTRGQQVTLSCSPISGHRSVSWYQQTPGQGLQFLFEYFSETQRNKGNFPGRFSGRQFSNSRSEMNVSTLELGDSALYLCASRGTMAGDEAFFGQGTRLTVV.